The rows below give T cell receptor beta chains drawn from one sample of a study of graft-versus-host responses after intestinal transplantation. Their cognate antigens are unknown. The method was immunoSEQ multiplex PCR; TCRdb's version includes in-frame clones alone and lacks a portion of them. The table shows tens of thousands of clones, with 70% to 90% occurring only once. Sequencing used unstimulated CD4+ T cells sorted from spleen or lymph node cells, obtained before transplant. The receptors come from a human donor who was the organ donor for an intestinal transplant. Each CDR3 is given with its conserved first and last residue. Fields, in order: clone size, D gene, CDR3 length, V gene, J gene, CDR3 protein, CDR3 DNA. A D gene is named only where the DNA matches it firmly. Size is omitted from some rows. Given values are once, few, many or a class for expanded clones.

NA	TRBD2	16	TRBV11-2	TRBJ2-7	CASSFKTSGRVYEQYF	TGTGCCAGCAGCTTTAAGACTAGCGGGAGGGTCTACGAGCAGTACTTC
NA	NA	14	TRBV28	TRBJ1-2	CASSVGTRGDGYTF	TGTGCCAGCAGTGTCGGCACCAGGGGCGACGGCTACACCTTC
NA	NA	13	TRBV2	TRBJ1-5	CASRQDSNQPQHF	TGTGCCAGCAGGCAGGATAGCAATCAGCCCCAGCATTTT
NA	TRBD1	14	TRBV7-9	TRBJ1-1	CASSKHRDSSSVFF	TGTGCCAGCAGCAAACACCGGGACAGCAGTTCGGTTTTCTTT
NA	NA	16	TRBV27	TRBJ2-2	CASSLYREPNTGELFF	TGTGCCAGCAGTTTATACAGGGAGCCGAACACCGGGGAGCTGTTTTTT
NA	NA	15	TRBV19	TRBJ2-1	CASSIPMGGHNEQFF	TGTGCCAGTAGTATTCCGATGGGGGGACACAATGAGCAGTTCTTC
NA	NA	14	TRBV11-2	TRBJ2-7	CASSFERGSYEQYF	TGTGCCAGCAGCTTTGAACGGGGGTCCTACGAGCAGTACTTC
NA	NA	14	TRBV28	TRBJ2-3	CASSFGGSTDTQYF	TGTGCCAGCAGTTTTGGGGGGTCAACAGATACGCAGTATTTT
NA	TRBD2	16	TRBV28	TRBJ2-1	CASSGEGRAQYNEQFF	TGTGCCAGCAGTGGTGAAGGGAGGGCTCAATACAATGAGCAGTTCTTC
NA	NA	13	TRBV2	TRBJ2-3	CASNGLGTDTQYF	TGTGCCAGCAATGGACTGGGTACAGATACGCAGTATTTT
NA	NA	14	TRBV11-2	TRBJ2-3	CASSSGQPTDTQYF	TGTGCCAGCAGCTCTGGACAGCCTACAGATACGCAGTATTTT
NA	NA	12	TRBV7-9	TRBJ2-5	CASSPDGGTQYF	TGTGCCAGCAGCCCCGACGGGGGGACCCAGTACTTC
once	TRBD1	15	TRBV5-1	TRBJ1-1	CASSLVGDRNTEAFF	TGCGCCAGCAGCTTGGTCGGGGACAGGAACACTGAAGCTTTCTTT
NA	TRBD2	15	TRBV28	TRBJ2-1	CASRALAHGYNEQFF	TGTGCCAGCAGGGCACTAGCGCATGGCTACAATGAGCAGTTCTTC
NA	TRBD1	17	TRBV5-8	TRBJ1-3	CASSTGTAHISGNTIYF	TGTGCCAGCAGCACGGGGACAGCACACATCTCTGGAAACACCATATATTTT
NA	TRBD1	13	TRBV28	TRBJ1-5	CASRGDRSQPQHF	TGTGCCAGCAGGGGGGACAGAAGTCAGCCCCAGCATTTT
NA	TRBD2	16	TRBV18	TRBJ2-1	CASSQRTSGGRDEQFF	TGTGCCAGCTCACAAAGGACTAGCGGGGGTAGGGATGAGCAGTTCTTC
NA	NA	15	TRBV6-5	TRBJ1-1	CASSYSIGAQQAAFF	TGTGCCAGCAGTTACTCGATAGGCGCGCAGCAGGCAGCTTTCTTT
NA	NA	15	TRBV7-8	TRBJ1-4	CASRLTGAHNEKLFF	TGTGCCAGCAGGTTGACAGGAGCGCATAATGAAAAACTGTTTTTT
NA	NA	13	TRBV28	TRBJ1-5	CASSLTGNQPQHF	TGTGCCAGCAGTTTAACGGGGAATCAGCCCCAGCATTTT
NA	NA	12	TRBV7-3	TRBJ2-2	CASSLRTGELFF	TGTGCCAGCAGCTTAAGGACAGGGGAGCTGTTTTTT
NA	NA	13	TRBV11-2	TRBJ2-2	CASSLERVGELFF	TGTGCCAGCAGCTTGGAGCGGGTCGGGGAGCTGTTTTTT
NA	NA	13	TRBV5-1	TRBJ1-1	CASSGVGDTEAFF	TGCGCCAGCAGCGGCGTGGGCGACACTGAAGCTTTCTTT
NA	NA	12	TRBV4-1	TRBJ2-3	CASSQAGDTQYF	TGCGCCAGCAGCCAAGCGGGGGATACGCAGTATTTT
NA	NA	15	TRBV6-5	TRBJ1-1	CASRTPGRGNTEAFF	TGTGCCAGCAGGACCCCTGGGAGGGGGAACACTGAAGCTTTCTTT
NA	NA	10	TRBV2	TRBJ2-7	CASSVEEQYF	TGTGCCAGCAGTGTGGAGGAGCAGTACTTC
few	NA	15	TRBV4-2	TRBJ2-2	CASSQGWEYPGELFF	TGTGCCAGCAGCCAAGGGTGGGAGTATCCCGGGGAGCTGTTTTTT
NA	NA	15	TRBV7-2	TRBJ1-1	CASSLGAGPGTEAFF	TGTGCCAGCAGCTTAGGGGCAGGGCCTGGCACTGAAGCTTTCTTT
NA	TRBD2	15	TRBV6-4	TRBJ2-3	CASSDQAGGSDTQYF	TGTGCCAGCAGTGATCAAGCGGGAGGATCAGATACGCAGTATTTT
once	TRBD1	13	TRBV6-6	TRBJ2-1	CASSPTGGNEQFF	TGTGCCAGCAGCCCCACAGGGGGGAATGAGCAGTTCTTC
NA	TRBD1	17	TRBV4-2	TRBJ2-7	CASSQGTGVGGPWEQYF	TGTGCCAGCAGCCAAGGGACAGGGGTGGGAGGGCCGTGGGAGCAGTACTTC
NA	TRBD1	17	TRBV5-5	TRBJ1-2	CASSLQTGGESNYGYTF	TGTGCCAGCAGCTTACAGACAGGGGGTGAATCTAACTATGGCTACACCTTC
NA	TRBD1	13	TRBV30	TRBJ2-3	CAPDRERQDTQYF	TGTGCCCCCGACAGGGAACGACAAGATACGCAGTATTTT
NA	TRBD2	16	TRBV18	TRBJ2-1	CASSPLAGGPSDEQFF	TGTGCCAGCTCACCTCTAGCGGGAGGGCCGTCAGATGAGCAGTTCTTC
NA	TRBD1	14	TRBV30	TRBJ1-2	CAWGRTGGGYGYTF	TGTGCCTGGGGGAGGACAGGAGGGGGCTATGGCTACACCTTC
few	TRBD1	17	TRBV19	TRBJ1-4	CASSYSGTGATNEKLFF	TGTGCCAGTAGTTACTCCGGGACAGGTGCAACTAATGAAAAACTGTTTTTT
NA	TRBD1	13	TRBV7-9	TRBJ1-2	CASSLGQNYGYTF	TGTGCCAGCAGTTTGGGACAGAACTATGGCTACACCTTC
NA	NA	12	TRBV28	TRBJ1-2	CASINLFGGYTF	TGTGCCAGCATCAATCTGTTCGGTGGCTACACCTTC
NA	TRBD2	18	TRBV7-2	TRBJ2-2	CASSLQGASGSYTGELFF	TGTGCCAGCAGCTTACAAGGAGCTAGCGGGAGTTACACCGGGGAGCTGTTTTTT
NA	NA	18	TRBV11-2	TRBJ2-7	CASSSAPGDDPTPYEQYF	TGTGCCAGCAGCTCCGCGCCGGGGGACGACCCTACCCCCTACGAGCAGTACTTC
NA	NA	14	TRBV6-5	TRBJ2-7	CASSYGPLSYEQYF	TGTGCCAGCAGTTACGGGCCCCTCTCCTACGAGCAGTACTTC
NA	NA	13	TRBV6-1	TRBJ1-1	CASSERGRTEAFF	TGTGCCAGCAGTGAACGTGGGAGGACTGAAGCTTTCTTT
NA	NA	13	TRBV5-1	TRBJ2-3	CASSLTGSDTQYF	TGCGCCAGCAGCTTGACAGGTTCCGATACGCAGTATTTT
NA	NA	14	TRBV7-9	TRBJ2-7	CASSLYGVSHEQYF	TGTGCCAGCAGCTTATACGGGGTTAGTCACGAGCAGTACTTC
NA	NA	13	TRBV5-1	TRBJ1-5	CASSKSPDQPQHF	TGCGCCAGCAGCAAAAGCCCCGATCAGCCCCAGCATTTT
once	NA	16	TRBV28	TRBJ2-5	CASSMRDFGIRETQYF	TGTGCCAGCAGTATGCGGGATTTTGGTATTAGGGAGACCCAGTACTTC
NA	NA	12	TRBV30	TRBJ2-1	CAWKEAGNEQFF	TGTGCCTGGAAGGAGGCAGGCAATGAGCAGTTCTTC
NA	TRBD1	13	TRBV5-1	TRBJ2-7	CASSGQGVHEQYF	TGCGCCAGCTCGGGACAGGGGGTACACGAGCAGTACTTC
NA	NA	15	TRBV7-2	TRBJ2-3	CASSSGTTSTDTQYF	TGTGCCAGCAGCTCCGGGACAACTAGCACAGATACGCAGTATTTT
NA	NA	13	TRBV30	TRBJ2-5	CAWMSRGQETQYF	TGTGCCTGGATGTCCAGGGGCCAAGAGACCCAGTACTTC
NA	TRBD2	16	TRBV28	TRBJ2-3	CASSSSLAGGADTQYF	TGTGCCAGCAGTTCCTCACTAGCGGGAGGGGCAGATACGCAGTATTTT
NA	NA	12	TRBV27	TRBJ2-1	CASSLEEGEQFF	TGTGCCAGCAGTTTAGAGGAGGGTGAGCAGTTCTTC
NA	NA	17	TRBV7-2	TRBJ2-3	CASGRWGRGIVADTQYF	TGTGCCAGCGGAAGATGGGGCAGGGGAATCGTTGCAGATACGCAGTATTTT